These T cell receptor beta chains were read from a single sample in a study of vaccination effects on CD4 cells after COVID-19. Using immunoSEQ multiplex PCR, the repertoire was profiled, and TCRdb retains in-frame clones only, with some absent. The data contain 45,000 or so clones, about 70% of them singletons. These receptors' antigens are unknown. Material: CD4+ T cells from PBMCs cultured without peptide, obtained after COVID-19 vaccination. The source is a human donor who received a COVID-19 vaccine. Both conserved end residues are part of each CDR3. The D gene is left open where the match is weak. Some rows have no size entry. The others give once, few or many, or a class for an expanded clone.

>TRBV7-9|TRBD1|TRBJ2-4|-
TGTGCCAGCAGCCTTGACCCGGGACAGAGACTAGCCAAAAACATTCAGTACTTC
CASSLDPGQRLAKNIQYF
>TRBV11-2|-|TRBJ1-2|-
TGTGCCAGCAGCCCTGACAGTTCTCTCTATGGCTACACCTTC
CASSPDSSLYGYTF
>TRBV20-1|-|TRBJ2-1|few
TGCAGTGCTAGAGGGCCAAATGAGCAGTTCTTC
CSARGPNEQFF
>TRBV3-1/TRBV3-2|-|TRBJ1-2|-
TGTGCCAGCAGCCAAGGTTACGGTGCGGGGAGGCCCTATGGCTACACCTTC
CASSQGYGAGRPYGYTF
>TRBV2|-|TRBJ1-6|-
TGTGCCACCCTCCAAGGGCAGGGTCCCTATAATTCACCCCTCCACTTT
CATLQGQGPYNSPLHF
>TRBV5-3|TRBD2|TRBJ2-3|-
TGTGCCAGAAGCTTGGATCCGGGAACTAGCGGGAAACTCAGCACAGATACGCAGTATTTT
CARSLDPGTSGKLSTDTQYF
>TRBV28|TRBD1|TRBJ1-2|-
TGTGCCAGCCAGAAGGGAGGGGGACAGGGTTATGGCTACACCTTC
CASQKGGGQGYGYTF
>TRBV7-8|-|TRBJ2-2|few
TGTGCCAGCATCCCGCCAGGACACCTGAACACCGGGGAGCTGTTTTTT
CASIPPGHLNTGELFF
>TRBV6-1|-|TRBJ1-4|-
TGTGCCAGCAGTGATAGGGGTCGGCACGCTAATGAAAAACTGTTTTTT
CASSDRGRHANEKLFF
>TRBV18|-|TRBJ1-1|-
TGTGCCAGCTCACCAGGGGGCGGCCCAGGGGCTTTCTTT
CASSPGGGPGAFF
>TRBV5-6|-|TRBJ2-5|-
TGTGCCAGCAGCTCCGGCCCAGGGTTGGGTGAGACCCAGTACTTC
CASSSGPGLGETQYF
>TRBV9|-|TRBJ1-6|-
TGTGCCAGCAGCGCCCACCTCAGCTCCTATAATTCACCCCTCCACTTT
CASSAHLSSYNSPLHF
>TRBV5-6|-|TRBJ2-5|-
TGTGCCAGCAACCGCCGGGACCCTCGCAGTGGGACCCAGTACTTC
CASNRRDPRSGTQYF
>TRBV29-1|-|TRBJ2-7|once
TGCAGCGTTGTCTTCAGCTCCTACGAGCAGTACTTC
CSVVFSSYEQYF
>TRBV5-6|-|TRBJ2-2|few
TGTGCCAGCAGCTTGAGGTCCCGATCTTCCGGGGAGCTGTTTTTT
CASSLRSRSSGELFF
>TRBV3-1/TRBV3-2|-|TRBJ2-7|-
TGTGCCAGCAGCCAAGTGGCAGACGAGCAGTACTTC
CASSQVADEQYF
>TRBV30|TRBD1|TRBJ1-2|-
TGTGCCTGGGACAGGGTTCGGTGCTACACCTTC
CAWDRVRCYTF
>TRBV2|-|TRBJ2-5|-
TGTGCCAGCGGGATTGACGGCCCGGAGACCCAGTACTTC
CASGIDGPETQYF
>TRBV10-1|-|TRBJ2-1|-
TGCGCCAGCAGTGACACGTACAATGAGCAGTTCTTC
CASSDTYNEQFF
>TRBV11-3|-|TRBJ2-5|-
TGTGGGGGCGAGCGGGCACGGGGTATTAGGGAGACCCAGTACTTC
CGGERARGIRETQYF
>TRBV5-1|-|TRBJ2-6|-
TGCGCCAGCACGGTAGGAAACTCTGGGGCCAACGTCCTGACTTTC
CASTVGNSGANVLTF
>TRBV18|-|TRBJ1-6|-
TGTGCCAGCTCACCGAGCTGGGCTGCCCTTGATTCACCCCTCCACTTT
CASSPSWAALDSPLHF
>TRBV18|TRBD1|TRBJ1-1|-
TGTGCCAGCTCACAATCCCAGAACAGGGGCACTGAAGCTTTCTTT
CASSQSQNRGTEAFF
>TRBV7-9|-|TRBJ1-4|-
TGTGCCAGCAGCTTCAGTGAAAAACTGTTTTTT
CASSFSEKLFF
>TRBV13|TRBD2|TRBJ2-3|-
TGTGCCAGCAGCCAAATATTTCTAGCGGGGGGGCCGGCAGATACGCAGTATTTT
CASSQIFLAGGPADTQYF
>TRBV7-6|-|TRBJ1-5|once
TGTGCCAGCAGCTTAGGGCAGGGGTCCGGGCCCCAGCATTTT
CASSLGQGSGPQHF
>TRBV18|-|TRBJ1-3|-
TGTGCCAGCTCACCAGCAGGGGCTGGAAACACCATATATTTT
CASSPAGAGNTIYF
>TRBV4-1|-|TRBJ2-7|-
TGCGCCAGCAGCAGTGAACAGCTTCGGGTCGAGCAGTACTTC
CASSSEQLRVEQYF
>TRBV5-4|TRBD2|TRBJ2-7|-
TGTGCCAGCAGCCTTAGCGGGAGCTTCGCCTACGAGCAGTACTTC
CASSLSGSFAYEQYF
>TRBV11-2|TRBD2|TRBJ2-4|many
TGTGCCAGCAGCGATAGTGCGACTAGCTTAGCCAAAAACATTCAGTACTTC
CASSDSATSLAKNIQYF
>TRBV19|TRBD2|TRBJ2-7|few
TGTGCCAGTCGGACTAGCGGAGCCTACGAGCAGTACTTC
CASRTSGAYEQYF
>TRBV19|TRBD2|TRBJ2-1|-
TGTGCCAGTAGTATAGTAGCGGGGTACAATGAGCAGTTCTTC
CASSIVAGYNEQFF
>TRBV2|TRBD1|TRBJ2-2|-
TGTGCCAGCAGTGAATTCACAGGGGACACCGGGGAGCTGTTTTTT
CASSEFTGDTGELFF
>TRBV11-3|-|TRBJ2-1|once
TGTGCCAGCAGCTTCACCGGTTCCTACAATGAGCAGTTCTTC
CASSFTGSYNEQFF
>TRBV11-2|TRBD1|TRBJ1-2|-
TGTGCCAGCAGCTTAAACTCAGGGGGCGACTATGGCTACACCTTC
CASSLNSGGDYGYTF
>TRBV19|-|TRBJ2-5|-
TGTGCCAGTAGTTACAGCCCACAAGAGACCCAGTACTTC
CASSYSPQETQYF
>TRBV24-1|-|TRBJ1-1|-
TGTGCCACGATAGGGCCACTTTTGAACACTGAAGCTTTCTTT
CATIGPLLNTEAFF
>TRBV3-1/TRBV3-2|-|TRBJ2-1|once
TGTGCCAGCAGCCAGCGCATCGGGGAGCAGTTCTTC
CASSQRIGEQFF
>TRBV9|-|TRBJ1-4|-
TGTGCCAGCAGCGTAGGAACAACTAATGAAAAACTGTTTTTT
CASSVGTTNEKLFF
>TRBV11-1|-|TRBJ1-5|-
TGTGCCAGCAGCTTAGGTCCCCCTACTGACAATCAGCCCCAGCATTTT
CASSLGPPTDNQPQHF
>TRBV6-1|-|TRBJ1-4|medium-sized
TGTGCCAGCAGTGAAATGAGTTCGGGGAATGAAAAACTGTTTTTT
CASSEMSSGNEKLFF
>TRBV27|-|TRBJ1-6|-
TGTGCCAGCAGTATACAAGCGGCGGCATCACCCCTCCACTTT
CASSIQAAASPLHF
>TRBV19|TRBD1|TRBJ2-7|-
TGTGCCAGTAGTATATGGGACAGGCCCTACGAGCAGTACTTC
CASSIWDRPYEQYF
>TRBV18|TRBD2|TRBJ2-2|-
TGTGCCAGCTCACCATATGCGACTAGCGGGAGCGAGGCCGGGGAGCTGTTTTTT
CASSPYATSGSEAGELFF
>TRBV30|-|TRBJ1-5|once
TGTGCCTGGAGTGTGATGTTAACCTTAGGCAATCAGCCCCAGCATTTT
CAWSVMLTLGNQPQHF
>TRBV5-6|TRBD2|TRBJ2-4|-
TGTGCCAGCAGCGCCGGGGGGTTTAGCAAAAACATTCAGTACTTC
CASSAGGFSKNIQYF